Shown below are 25 T cell receptor beta chains from a single sample sequenced in a study of identical twins. TCRdb re-derived calls from the 5' RACE reads in MiXCR, one entry per CDR3 protein. This sample carries 1.5 million to 2 million distinct CDR3 sequences, more than 30% of them seen once, and the ten largest clones take 0.27%. The sample taken for sequencing was cord blood. Receptor source: a newborn girl in good health.

The table lists this clonotype with many counts. The V call is TRBV4-2, the J call TRBJ1-2, with D unclear. Germline V lookup: CDR1 LGHNA, CDR2 YNFKEQ. The V end lost 2 bases, the J end lost 4 bases, and 11 bases lay between the germline ends. This CDR3 region has 14 residues. The CDR3 sequence: CASSQPPGSYGYTF. The CDR3 DNA reads as TGTGCCAGCAGCCAACCACCGGGGAGCTATGGCTACACCTTC.

The genes are TRBV2 and TRBJ2-5; maybe TRBD2 (6 bases). Looked up from germline, CDR1 is SNHLY and CDR2 is FYNNEI. CDR3 size: 15 residues. V lost 6 bases and J lost 5, with 19 bases in between. CDR3 sequence: CASSLSLTSTETQYF. CDR3 nucleotides: TGTGCCAGCAGCCTCTCGTTGACTAGTACGGAGACCCAGTACTTC.

The chain employs TRBV14 and TRBJ1-2; weak D call: TRBD1 (5 bases). The V and J ends lost 0 bases and 0 bases respectively, with 8 bases between them. The CDR3 loop spans 15 amino acids. Looked up from germline, CDR1 is SGHDN and CDR2 is FVKESK. In DNA form, the CDR3 reads TGTGCCAGCAGCCAAGATCCGGGGCCTAACTATGGCTACACCTTC. Amino acids: CASSQDPGPNYGYTF.

As regards this clonotype: A read error may be the cause here, since a much bigger clone is one base away. The CDR3 coding sequence is TGTGCCAGCAGTTACTTAGATAGCGGGAGAGAGACCCAGTTCTTC. It translates to CASSYLDSGRETQFF. The chain joins TRBV6-5 to TRBJ2-1; 9 bases line up with TRBD2. The CDR3 extends over 15 amino acids. CDR1 and CDR2 (germline): MNHEY, SVGAGI. Unmatched junction bases numbered 11, after V lost 1 base and J lost 13 bases.

In its sample, this clonotype was seen a few times. This sequence joins TRBV12-3 or TRBV12-4 and TRBJ2-7; no clear D gene. Trimming took off 3 bases at V and 0 bases at J, with 6 bases between the two ends. The CDR3 totals 13 residues. CDR3: CASSLDHSYEQYF. CDR3 nucleotides: TGTGCCAGCAGTTTGGACCACTCCTACGAGCAGTACTTC.

This clonotype was seen more than once but under ten times. V gene TRBV27 combines with J gene TRBJ2-3, with TRBD2 identical over 14 bases. V gave up 7 bases and J gave up 4 bases; unmatched junction bases: 10. This CDR3 is built from 17 residues. The V gene's germline CDR1 is MNHEY and CDR2 SMNVEV (reference sequence). Written as DNA, the CDR3 is TGTGCCAGCACCATAAGGACTAGCGGGGGGCTCGCAGATACGCAGTATTTT. Protein: CASTIRTSGGLADTQYF.

The rearrangement links TRBV12-3 or TRBV12-4 to TRBJ1-2, with D hard to call. V lost 8 bases and J lost 4, with 8 bases in between. CDR3 length: 11 amino acids. The CDR3 nucleotides are TGTGCCAGCGAATACAGCTATGGCTACACCTTC. Its translation: CASEYSYGYTF.

The genes are TRBV2 and TRBJ2-5; D ambiguous. The CDR3 length is 12 residues. Germline lookup yields CDR1 SNHLY and CDR2 FYNNEI. V was trimmed by 4 bases and J by 4 bases, leaving 7 bases between them. CDR3 protein: CASSAIGETQYF. The CDR3 DNA follows: TGTGCCAGCAGTGCTATAGGAGAGACCCAGTACTTC.

This clonotype was picked up a small number of times. The V gene is TRBV6-1, the J gene TRBJ2-1; 7 bases are a match to TRBD2. This CDR3 is built from 16 residues. V was pared by 0 bases and J by 8 bases, with 10 bases of the junction left unmatched. CDR1 and CDR2 (germline): MNHNS, SASEGT. The CDR3 here is CASSEAVAGVFDEQFF. As DNA, the CDR3 is TGTGCCAGCAGTGAAGCGGTGGCGGGAGTCTTTGATGAGCAGTTCTTC.

This clonotype appeared a few times. This rearrangement joins TRBV20-1 to TRBJ2-7; D not resolved. In germline, CDR1 is DFQATT, CDR2 SNEGSKA (reference sequence). This CDR3 is built from 15 residues. Deletions cut 3 bases from V and 0 bases from J, with 15 bases between. In DNA form, the CDR3 reads TGCAGTGCTAGTCCCTTGGGCGCGAGCTCCTACGAGCAGTACTTC. Its translation: CSASPLGASSYEQYF.

The genes are TRBV19 and TRBJ2-2, with 15 positions matching TRBD2. Germline V lookup: CDR1 LNHDA, CDR2 SQIVND (reference sequence). CDR3 length: 18 amino acids. J gave up 0 bases and V 7 bases, and 6 bases lay outside the gene matches. CDR3 protein: CASMGTSGRLANTGELFF. The CDR3 bases are TGTGCCAGTATGGGGACTAGCGGGAGGCTAGCGAACACCGGGGAGCTGTTTTTT.

This clonotype was seen many times. The chain has TRBV20-1 and TRBJ2-7, with 11 bases identical to TRBD1. Germline lookup yields CDR1 DFQATT and CDR2 SNEGSKA (reference sequence). With V trimmed by 0 bases and J by 3 bases, 7 bases remained unmatched. The CDR3 runs to 16 residues. CDR3 bases: TGCAGTGCTAGAGATCAGGACAGGGGGCTTTACTACGAGCAGTACTTC. Translation gives CSARDQDRGLYYEQYF.

In its sample, this clonotype was seen a few times. The V call is TRBV5-6, the J call TRBJ2-3; TRBD2 matches at 7 bases. After removal of 0 bases from V and 4 bases from J, the junction contained 8 bases not matched to a gene. CDR1 is SGHDT and CDR2 is YYEEEE in the germline V gene. This CDR3 is built from 16 residues. The CDR3 DNA follows: TGTGCCAGCAGCTTGGGAATTCGGCTAGCGGCAGATACGCAGTATTTT. Its protein product is CASSLGIRLAADTQYF.

The rearrangement joins TRBV6-2 or TRBV6-3 to TRBJ1-2; 8 bases are shared with TRBD1. V lost 6 bases, J lost 3 bases, and 18 bases stayed unmatched. Germline CDR1 MNHEY, CDR2 SVGEGT. The CDR3 covers 18 residues. The DNA of the CDR3 is TGTGCCAGCAGCTCTGGACAGGGTTGGAGTATTGGGGACTATGGCTACACCTTC. The encoded protein is CASSSGQGWSIGDYGYTF.

This clonotype was observed a handful of times. CDR3 in DNA: TGCAGTGCTAGACCGAGCGCCTCCTACAATGAGCAGTTCTTC. It translates to CSARPSASYNEQFF. The chain uses TRBV20-1 and TRBJ2-1, with unresolved D. The V gene lost 2 bases and the J gene lost 0 bases, with 8 bases spanning the gap. The CDR3 covers 14 residues. The germline V gene has CDR1 DFQATT and CDR2 SNEGSKA (reference sequence).

The rearrangement joins TRBV25-1 to TRBJ2-7, with TRBD1 matching over 9 bases. The CDR3 is 13 amino acids. V lost 10 bases to trimming and J lost 6 bases; unmatched junction nucleotides: 10. Germline CDR1 is MGHDK and CDR2 is SYGVNS. The CDR3 DNA reads as TGTGCCACCGCCGGGACAGGGTCAGGCGAGCAGTACTTC. Translating gives CATAGTGSGEQYF.

The rearrangement uses TRBV12-3 or TRBV12-4 and TRBJ1-5, with D hard to call. V gave up 6 bases and J gave up 5 bases, with 14 bases separating them. This CDR3 is 14 amino acids long. The CDR3 sequence is CASSPRGIHQPQHF. CDR3 DNA: TGTGCCAGCAGCCCTCGCGGGATCCATCAGCCCCAGCATTTT.

This clonotype has only a few counts. This chain joins TRBV20-1 and TRBJ2-5, with D uncertain. Germline-derived CDR1 and CDR2 are DFQATT and SNEGSKA (reference sequence). The CDR3 consists of 14 residues. V lost 0 bases, J lost 5 bases, and 13 bases lay in between. The CDR3, as DNA: TGCAGTGCTAGAGACGACCGTACGTATGAGACCCAGTACTTC. Encoded protein: CSARDDRTYETQYF.

This clonotype showed up just a few times. V is TRBV20-1 and J is TRBJ2-7; weak D call: TRBD1 (6 bases). Trimming pared 3 bases from V and 0 bases from J, leaving 15 bases between. Germline lookup yields CDR1 DFQATT and CDR2 SNEGSKA (reference sequence). The CDR3 has 15 amino acids. Here the CDR3 DNA reads TGCAGTGCTAGGGATCCTAGACAGGCCTCCTACGAGCAGTACTTC. Amino acid sequence: CSARDPRQASYEQYF.

This clonotype was seen a handful of times. The V and J genes are TRBV3-1 and TRBJ2-1; no definite D call. V lost 1 base and J 1 base, leaving 11 bases between the germline ends. The germline V gene encodes CDR1 LGHDT and CDR2 YNNKEL (reference sequence). The CDR3 has 16 amino acids. CDR3: CASSQAGKGSYNEQFF. As DNA, the CDR3 is TGTGCCAGCAGCCAAGCGGGTAAGGGATCCTACAATGAGCAGTTCTTC.

The chain employs TRBV5-4 and TRBJ2-2, with 8 bases fitting TRBD1. The CDR3 runs 16 residues. V was pared by 0 bases and J by 6 bases, with 7 bases of the junction left unmatched. Germline V gives CDR1 SGHNT, CDR2 YYREEE (reference sequence). The CDR3 spells CASSLDFVQGAGELFF. CDR3 in DNA: TGTGCCAGCAGCTTGGATTTCGTACAGGGGGCCGGGGAGCTGTTTTTT.

The chain links TRBV7-6 to TRBJ2-1; D may be TRBD2 (6 bases). Trimming pared 6 bases from V and 6 bases from J, leaving 12 bases between. The CDR3 extends over 13 amino acids. Germline values: CDR1 SGHVS, CDR2 FNYEAQ. CDR3 nucleotide sequence: TGTGCCAGCAGACAGACTAGTATCAATGAGCAGTTCTTC. Residues: CASRQTSINEQFF.

The chain links TRBV5-4 to TRBJ2-5; no clear D gene. V was trimmed by 1 base and J by 3 bases, leaving 10 bases between them. The CDR3 has 14 residues. Germline lookup yields CDR1 SGHNT and CDR2 YYREEE (reference sequence). The CDR3 coding sequence is TGTGCCAGCAGCTTGTACAGCAGGAAAGAGACCCAGTACTTC. Its translation is CASSLYSRKETQYF.

This clonotype was seen only a few times. The V gene is TRBV3-1, the J gene TRBJ2-1, with 9 bases fitting TRBD2. CDR3 length: 17 residues. CDR1 is LGHDT, CDR2 YNNKEL, per germline (reference sequence). V dropped 0 bases and J dropped 0; count of bases not matched to a gene: 3. The chain's CDR3 is CASSQEWRGGSYNEQFF. The CDR3 DNA follows: TGTGCCAGCAGCCAAGAATGGCGGGGGGGCTCCTACAATGAGCAGTTCTTC.

The chain recombines TRBV20-1 with TRBJ1-5; D unresolved. Trimming removed 3 bases from V and 4 bases from J, with 10 bases in between. This CDR3 has 13 residues. Germline CDR1 reads DFQATT; CDR2 reads SNEGSKA (reference sequence). The CDR3 DNA follows: TGCAGTGCTAGTTTACCGGTAAATCAGCCCCAGCATTTT. Amino acids: CSASLPVNQPQHF.